These T cell receptor beta chains were read from a single sample in a study of cytotoxic CD8 clonotypes in ibrutinib-treated CLL. The method was immunoSEQ multiplex PCR; TCRdb's version includes in-frame clones alone and lacks a portion of them. The sample yields roughly 9,000 clones, under 85% seen once. The sequencing used PBMCs, collected before ibrutinib treatment. These receptors originate from a human donor with chronic lymphocytic leukemia. Each CDR3 is given with its conserved first and last residue. D genes are given only for firm matches. Size values are once, few and many counts, or a class for expanded clones, and some rows have none.

clone_size d_call j_call v_call cdr3_nt cdr3_aa
NA NA TRBJ1-5 TRBV10-3 TGTGCCATCAGTGAACGGCGGCAGGGCGTAAGTCAGCCCCAGCATTTT CAISERRQGVSQPQHF
NA NA TRBJ1-2 TRBV6-5 TGTGCCAGCATTCTCCCGGGAGGGTATGGCTACACCTTC CASILPGGYGYTF
NA NA TRBJ1-4 TRBV28 TGTGCCAGCAGCCTCCCAGGGTCTAATGAAAAACTGTTTTTT CASSLPGSNEKLFF
few TRBD1 TRBJ1-1 TRBV11-3 TGTGCCAGCAGCTTGGGGACAGGGATGGCTTTCTTT CASSLGTGMAFF
NA TRBD2 TRBJ2-1 TRBV28 TGTGCCAGCAGTCCCATTCTAGCGAGGACTAGGGGCGATGAGCAGTTCTTC CASSPILARTRGDEQFF
NA TRBD2 TRBJ2-3 TRBV9 TGTGCCAGCAGCGTAGGGGCGGGAGGGCCTACAGATACGCAGTATTTT CASSVGAGGPTDTQYF
NA NA TRBJ1-2 TRBV9 TGTGCCAGCAGTCCTAACAGCTATGGCTACACCTTC CASSPNSYGYTF
NA NA TRBJ1-2 TRBV12-2 TGTGCAAGTCGCTTAGGCCCAGGGCCGGCGAACTATGGCTACACCTTC CASRLGPGPANYGYTF
NA NA TRBJ2-7 TRBV28 TGTGCCAGCAGCCCCTGGGACGGAGCTATCAAGCAGTACTTC CASSPWDGAIKQYF
NA TRBD2 TRBJ2-3 TRBV28 TGTGCCAGCAGACATAGCGGGAGTAACTCAGATACGCAGTATTTT CASRHSGSNSDTQYF
NA NA TRBJ1-5 TRBV5-5 TGTGCCAGCAGCTCGAACCGGGATGCTAATCAGCCCCAGCATTTT CASSSNRDANQPQHF
NA NA TRBJ1-3 TRBV11-2 TGTGCCAGCAGCTGGGGCCTCGGGGCTACCTTACGAGGAAACACCATATATTTT CASSWGLGATLRGNTIYF
NA NA TRBJ2-7 TRBV5-1 TGCGCCAGCAGGGCGCGGGACGGCTCCTACGAGCAGTACTTC CASRARDGSYEQYF
NA NA TRBJ1-2 TRBV19 TGTGCCAGTAGTACAACCGGAGCCGGTGGCGGCTACACCTTC CASSTTGAGGGYTF
NA NA TRBJ1-3 TRBV25-1 TGTGCCAGCAGTGACGGACGTCTTTCTGGAAACACCATATATTTT CASSDGRLSGNTIYF
NA NA TRBJ2-2 TRBV19 TGTGCCAGTAGTATTAGCAGGACGGAGGCCGGGGAGCTGTTTTTT CASSISRTEAGELFF
NA NA TRBJ2-3 TRBV7-9 TGTGCCAGCAGCTTAGCGGGAGCAGATACGCAGTATTTT CASSLAGADTQYF
NA TRBD2 TRBJ2-1 TRBV9 TGTGCCAGCAGCCCCCGTCCGGGACTATGGGTCCATGAGCAGTTCTTC CASSPRPGLWVHEQFF
few NA TRBJ1-2 TRBV28 TGTGCCAGCAGATTCAGGGATGGCTACACCTTC CASRFRDGYTF
NA NA TRBJ2-7 TRBV4-1 TGCGCCAGCAGCCAAGAATCAACAGGGCCCTACGAGCAGTACTTC CASSQESTGPYEQYF
NA NA TRBJ2-7 TRBV6-1 TGTGCCAGCAGTGAAGCAACAGGGCTTTTAACCTACGAGCAGTACTTC CASSEATGLLTYEQYF
NA NA TRBJ2-3 TRBV19 TGTGCCAGTAGTATAGAAGGTCGCTCCGATACGCAGTATTTT CASSIEGRSDTQYF
NA NA TRBJ2-2 TRBV9 TGTGCCAGCAGCGTAGGGCCCCGGACAAGACTTTGGGGAGAGCTGTTTTTT CASSVGPRTRLWGELFF
NA NA TRBJ1-4 TRBV12-5 TGTGCTAGTGGTTTGCAAGGGGAGGAGGCGGAAAAACTGTTTTTT CASGLQGEEAEKLFF
NA NA TRBJ1-5 TRBV28 TGTGCCAGCAGTTTACAGGGGATGCCCCAGCATTTT CASSLQGMPQHF
NA NA TRBJ2-1 TRBV19 TGTGCCAGTACCGACGTCGGACTCTACAATGAGCAGTTCTTC CASTDVGLYNEQFF
once TRBD1 TRBJ1-3 TRBV28 TGTGCCAGCAGTTTGATCGGACAGGGGAAAGACTCCGGAAACACCATATATTTT CASSLIGQGKDSGNTIYF
NA TRBD2 TRBJ2-7 TRBV28 TGTGCCAGCAGTCCCCGGAAGACTAGCGGATACGAGCAGTACTTC CASSPRKTSGYEQYF
NA TRBD2 TRBJ2-7 TRBV5-1 TGCGCCAGCAGCCCAAGAGCGGGAGGTGGCTACGAGCAGTACTTC CASSPRAGGGYEQYF
NA TRBD1 TRBJ1-5 TRBV6-1 TGTGCCAGTAGCCGGGACAGTCCCAATCAGCCCCAGCATTTT CASSRDSPNQPQHF
NA NA TRBJ1-5 TRBV6-1 TGTGCCAGCAGTGAAGCGCTTCGACAAAGCAATCAGCCCCAGCATTTT CASSEALRQSNQPQHF
NA NA TRBJ1-1 TRBV10-2 TGCGCCAGCAGTGAGGCCAGGGGAAGCACTGAAGCTTTCTTT CASSEARGSTEAFF
NA TRBD2 TRBJ2-1 TRBV4-1 TGCGCCAGCAGCCAAGGGCGGGACTACCCATACAATGAGCAGTTCTTC CASSQGRDYPYNEQFF
NA TRBD1 TRBJ2-2 TRBV4-1 TGCGCCAGCAGCCAGGGACAGGGGAGCCCCGGGGAGCTGTTTTTT CASSQGQGSPGELFF
NA TRBD2 TRBJ2-1 TRBV19 TGTGCCATCCTTTCCGGGGGGGGTGAGCAGTTCTTC CAILSGGGEQFF
NA NA TRBJ2-7 TRBV19 TGTGCCAGTAGTAGAGGGGTGCTAAGCACCCCTATCTACGAGCAGTACTTC CASSRGVLSTPIYEQYF
few NA TRBJ1-5 TRBV19 TGTGCCAGTAGTCTCCTCGACAGGACCCATCAGCCCCAGCATTTT CASSLLDRTHQPQHF
NA NA TRBJ2-7 TRBV6-1 TGTGCCAGCAGTGATAGGGACGGTCCCTACGAGCAGTACTTC CASSDRDGPYEQYF
NA NA TRBJ2-3 TRBV6-6 TGTGCCAGCCGCACTAGCACAGATACGCAGTATTTT CASRTSTDTQYF
few NA TRBJ1-5 TRBV6-1 TGTGCCAGCAATTCCGGCCGCGTAGGCAATCAGCCCCAGCATTTT CASNSGRVGNQPQHF
few NA TRBJ1-2 TRBV25-1 TGTGCCAGCAGTGACCGGACAGCGTTAGCCTATGGCTACACCTTC CASSDRTALAYGYTF
NA TRBD2 TRBJ2-1 TRBV2 TGTGCCAGCAGCGATCTAGCGGGAGGGATCAATGAGCAGTTCTTC CASSDLAGGINEQFF
NA TRBD2 TRBJ2-3 TRBV9 TGTGCCAGCAGCCTCCGGACTAGCGGGAGCCCAGATACGCAGTATTTT CASSLRTSGSPDTQYF
NA TRBD1 TRBJ1-2 TRBV29-1 TGCAGCGTTGAGGTCCAGGCCACAGGGGGTGGCTACACCTTC CSVEVQATGGGYTF
NA NA TRBJ2-5 TRBV5-6 TGTGCCAGCAGCCGCGGGACAAATCAAGAGACCCAGTACTTC CASSRGTNQETQYF
NA NA TRBJ2-5 TRBV19 TGTGCCAGTAGACCAAAAGTGGCTTTGAAGGAGACCCAGTACTTC CASRPKVALKETQYF
medium-sized TRBD1 TRBJ2-5 TRBV5-1 TGCGCCAGCAGCCAGGGGACAGGGGGAAGCGGGAGACAAGAGACCCAGTACTTC CASSQGTGGSGRQETQYF
few NA TRBJ2-1 TRBV5-3 TGTGCCAGCAGCGCGGCGGGACTGGCGCAGTTCTTC CASSAAGLAQFF
NA TRBD1 TRBJ2-1 TRBV29-1 TGCAGCGTTTCCGGGACAGGGGATAATGAGCAGTTCTTC CSVSGTGDNEQFF
NA NA TRBJ2-1 TRBV5-1 TGCGCCAGCCACCGCGGGACTGGGCACAATGAGCAGTTCTTC CASHRGTGHNEQFF
few NA TRBJ1-2 TRBV4-2 TGTGCCAGCAGCCAAGATACGGGAAGGGACTATGGCTACACCTTC CASSQDTGRDYGYTF
medium-sized NA TRBJ2-5 TRBV6-6 TGTGCCAGCATGGTCGGATGGGAGACCCAGTACTTC CASMVGWETQYF
NA TRBD1 TRBJ1-5 TRBV7-9 TGTGCCAGCGGAAGGGACAGTTATAGCAATCAGCCCCAGCATTTT CASGRDSYSNQPQHF
NA TRBD2 TRBJ2-1 TRBV5-4 TGTGCCAGCAGCTTGGGAAGCGGGATTTCTCGAGGCTACAATGAGCAGTTCTTC CASSLGSGISRGYNEQFF